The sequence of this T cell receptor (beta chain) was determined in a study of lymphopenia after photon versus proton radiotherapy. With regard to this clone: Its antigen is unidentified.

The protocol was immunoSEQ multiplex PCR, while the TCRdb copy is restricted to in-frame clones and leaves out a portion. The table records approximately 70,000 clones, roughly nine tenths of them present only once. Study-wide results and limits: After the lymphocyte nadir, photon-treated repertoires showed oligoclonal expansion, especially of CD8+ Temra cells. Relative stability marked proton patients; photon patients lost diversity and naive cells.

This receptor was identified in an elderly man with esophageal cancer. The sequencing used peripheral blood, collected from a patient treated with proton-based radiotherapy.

Here the CDR3 DNA reads TGTGCCAGCAGTTTCATCTGGAACACTGAAGCTTTCTTT. It specifies CASSFIWNTEAFF. The chain has TRBV5-4 and TRBJ1-1, with D unresolved. CDR3 length: 13 amino acids. The V end lost 5 bases, the J end lost 1 base, and 9 bases lay between the germline ends. Germline assignment: CDR1 SGHNT and CDR2 YYREEE (reference sequence).